This section outlines one T cell receptor (beta chain) sequence together with its context. The record originates from a study of blood T cell repertoires in COVID-19. The overall study: COVID-19 samples, acute and convalescent, were from the United States, Italy and Spain. The cDNA or gDNA used as material had been derived from T cells, B-cell-depleted T cells, or PBMCs.

Original analysis: Counts of nucleated cells, estimated from reference gene primer amplification, were obtained. Sequencing was performed with immunoSEQ multiplex PCR; in TCRdb, only in-frame clones are kept and a portion is missing. That table is the source of V, J and clone size, and D and trimming were worked out from the DNA. The sample contains over 600,000 clones, 75% to 90% of which appear only once. Deletions cut 5 bases from V and 7 bases from J, with 14 bases between. Germline loops: CDR1 MDHEN, CDR2 SYDVKM. CDR3 length: 14 amino acids. Material: peripheral blood. The TCR originated in a woman younger than 30 with acute or convalescent COVID-19. This rearrangement joins TRBV28 to TRBJ1-4; D uncertain. In DNA, the CDR3 is TGTGCCAGCAGTACCCGAGTGAGCGGTGAAAAACTGTTTTTT. This codes for CASSTRVSGEKLFF.